The 20 T cell receptor beta chains given below trace back to one sample, sequenced in a study of T cell repertoires in cytomegalovirus infection. Each CDR3 protein gets one entry after TCRdb re-called the reads with MiXCR. The sample holds around 140,000 distinct CDR3 sequences; over 25% are singletons and the top ten take around half. What these receptors recognize is not known. The sequencing used CD8+ T cells from cultured PBMCs, collected from culture after CMV antigen stimulation. The receptors come from a human donor in good health (CMV status not recorded). Some clones in this sample may be carry-over from other donors' samples.

V is TRBV10-3 and J is TRBJ1-1; the match to TRBD1 covers 11 bases. V was clipped by 8 bases and J by 6 bases; unmatched bases: 2. The CDR3 spans 12 residues. Germline loops: CDR1 ENHRY, CDR2 SYGVKD. Here the CDR3 reads CAIGTGGSEAFF. CDR3 sequence (DNA): TGTGCCATCGGGACAGGGGGTTCTGAAGCTTTCTTT.

This clonotype has only a few counts. This chain joins TRBV4-1 and TRBJ2-5, with 12 positions matching TRBD2. Trimming at V came to 1 base and at J to 5 bases, leaving 8 bases not matched to a gene. This CDR3 has 17 amino acids. Germline V CDR1 and CDR2: MGHRA, YSYEKL. The chain's CDR3 is CASSQASSGGAVETQYF. The CDR3 DNA follows: TGCGCCAGCAGCCAAGCCTCTAGCGGGGGGGCCGTTGAGACCCAGTACTTC.

The V call is TRBV6-5, the J call TRBJ1-2, with 8 bases fitting TRBD1. V gave up 3 bases and J gave up 5 bases; unmatched junction bases: 8. CDR1 and CDR2 (germline): MNHEY, SVGAGI. The CDR3 loop spans 15 amino acids. CDR3 DNA sequence: TGTGCCAGCAGTTATACCGGGACAGGAACTTATGGCTACACCTTC. Translating gives CASSYTGTGTYGYTF.

J is TRBJ2-1 and V is TRBV12-3 or TRBV12-4; perhaps D is TRBD1 or TRBD2 (5 bases each). Trimming cost V 3 bases and J 8 bases, with 11 bases left between them. The CDR3 totals 13 residues. CDR3 coding DNA: TGTGCCAGCAGTTTTTTCCGGGGCGATGAGCAGTTCTTC. Residues: CASSFFRGDEQFF.

This clonotype was seen more than once but under ten times. The V and J genes are TRBV7-6 and TRBJ1-1, with 7 bases fitting TRBD1. The V gene end was trimmed by 3 bases and the J gene end by 1 base; junction bases not matched to a gene: 8. This CDR3 has 16 residues. Germline CDR1 SGHVS, CDR2 FNYEAQ. The CDR3 spells CASSFDRERPNTEAFF. The CDR3 DNA is TGTGCCAGCAGCTTCGACAGGGAGAGGCCGAACACTGAAGCTTTCTTT.

The chain joins TRBV2 to TRBJ1-1; no reliable D call. CDR1 and CDR2 (germline): SNHLY, FYNNEI. This CDR3 is 12 amino acids long. V lost 10 bases and J 2 bases, leaving 11 bases between the germline ends. CDR3 in amino acids: CATHKTNTEAFF. As DNA, the CDR3 is TGTGCCACCCACAAGACCAACACTGAAGCTTTCTTT.

The chain uses TRBV20-1 and TRBJ2-7; D possibly matches TRBD1 or TRBD2 (7 bases each). V was clipped by 0 bases and J by 4 bases, with 16 bases between them. CDR1 is DFQATT, CDR2 SNEGSKA, per germline (reference sequence). The CDR3 runs to 15 residues. The CDR3 DNA follows: TGCAGTGCTAGAGATCCCAGGGGGGGCGTGTACGAGCAGTACTTC. Translated: CSARDPRGGVYEQYF.

This clonotype showed up many times. The rearrangement uses TRBV19 and TRBJ1-6, with D hard to call. Deletions cut 7 bases from V and 9 bases from J, with 13 bases between. The CDR3 runs to 13 residues. Germline V gene sequence: CDR1 LNHDA, CDR2 SQIVND (reference sequence). The DNA of the CDR3 is TGTGCCAGTAAGGTCCCGGGTAGTTCACCCCTCCACTTT. This translates into CASKVPGSSPLHF. Filled out from reference TRBV19 and TRBJ1-6, the complete variable domain reads DGGITQSPKYLFRKEGQNVTLSCEQNLNHDAMYWYRQDPGQGLRLIYYSQIVNDFQKGDIAEGYSVSREKKESFPLTVTSAQKNPTAFYLCASKVPGSSPLHFGNGTRLTVT.

The V gene is TRBV12-3 or TRBV12-4, the J gene TRBJ2-2; 8 bases fit TRBD1. The CDR3 sequence is 16 residues long. V lost 5 bases, J lost 5 bases, and 10 bases stayed unmatched. The CDR3 sequence: CASSNEGQGATGELFF. CDR3 nucleotides: TGTGCCAGCAGTAACGAAGGACAGGGAGCTACCGGGGAGCTGTTTTTT.

The chain links TRBV7-8 to TRBJ1-2, with 7 bases lining up with TRBD1. This CDR3 has 17 residues. Germline CDR1 is SGHVS and CDR2 is FQNEAQ. The trim removed 5 bases at V and 5 bases at J, leaving 17 bases unmatched. This chain's CDR3 is CASSAQSTGRGRYGYTF. The CDR3 region has the DNA TGTGCCAGCAGCGCCCAGTCGACAGGGAGGGGTAGATATGGCTACACCTTC.

A few counts support this clonotype. J is TRBJ1-5 and V is TRBV19; perhaps TRBD1 as D (6 bases). Germline assignment: CDR1 LNHDA and CDR2 SQIVND (reference sequence). This CDR3 spans 16 amino acids. The ends were cut back, 1 base at V and 1 base at J, with 11 bases in the middle. The CDR3 loop reads CASSIGPGASNQPQHF. CDR3 nucleotides: TGTGCCAGTAGTATAGGTCCGGGGGCGAGCAATCAGCCCCAGCATTTT.

This clonotype was found a few times. The chain joins TRBV6-6 to TRBJ1-2, with no clear D. CDR1 MNHNY and CDR2 SVGAGI come from the germline V gene (reference sequence). The CDR3 length is 13 residues. V was shortened by 2 bases and J by 4 bases, with 8 bases between the two germline ends. CDR3 amino acids: CASSYGILYGYTF. As DNA, the CDR3 is TGTGCCAGCAGTTACGGTATTCTCTATGGCTACACCTTC.

The rearrangement links TRBV7-2 to TRBJ2-7; 7 nucleotides agree with TRBD1. This CDR3 is 14 amino acids long. Germline V CDR1 and CDR2: SGHTA, FQGNSA. J gave up 5 bases and V 5 bases, and 9 bases lay outside the gene matches. This chain's CDR3 is CASSRPTGYNEQYF. CDR3 nucleotide sequence: TGTGCCAGCAGCCGGCCGACAGGGTATAACGAGCAGTACTTC.

This chain joins TRBV10-3 and TRBJ2-7; 11 bases fit TRBD1. The CDR3 is 14 amino acids. After removal of 2 bases from V and 6 bases from J, the junction contained 3 bases not matched to a gene. Germline CDR1 ENHRY, CDR2 SYGVKD. In DNA, the CDR3 is TGTGCCATCAGTGAGGGACAGGGGGCTGGCGAGCAGTACTTC. The encoded protein is CAISEGQGAGEQYF.

V gene TRBV20-1 combines with J gene TRBJ1-2; D unresolved. Germline loops: CDR1 DFQATT, CDR2 SNEGSKA (reference sequence). Trimming took 6 bases from V and 0 from J, leaving 17 bases between them. The CDR3 consists of 15 residues. CDR3 nucleotide sequence: TGCAGTGCCGGGCGGCGGAACTTAGCTAACTATGGCTACACCTTC. It translates to CSAGRRNLANYGYTF.

V gene TRBV7-1 combines with J gene TRBJ2-5; D may correspond to TRBD1 or TRBD2 (6 bases each). TRBV7-1 is classed as an ORF, of uncertain function. The CDR3 consists of 17 residues. V lost 2 bases and J lost 0, with 16 bases in between. The CDR3 sequence: CASSSLGGRAYQETQYF. The CDR3 region has the DNA TGTGCCAGCAGCTCACTGGGGGGCCGAGCATACCAAGAGACCCAGTACTTC.

This rearrangement joins TRBV7-9 to TRBJ1-1, with unresolved D. The CDR3 contains 13 residues. Trimming stripped 5 bases from V and 2 bases from J, with 9 bases between. Looked up from germline, CDR1 is SEHNR and CDR2 is FQNEAQ (reference sequence). The CDR3 here is CASSAPPNTEAFF. CDR3 DNA: TGTGCCAGCAGCGCGCCTCCCAACACTGAAGCTTTCTTT.

The chain couples TRBV20-1 to TRBJ1-3; TRBD1 might be the D (6 bases). The CDR3 extends over 18 amino acids. Germline lookup yields CDR1 DFQATT and CDR2 SNEGSKA (reference sequence). The germline V and J ends were trimmed by 0 bases and 5 bases, with 23 bases remaining between them. The CDR3 loop reads CSARDQGTSREDRNTIYF. For the CDR3, the DNA is TGCAGTGCTAGAGATCAGGGGACTTCCCGGGAGGACCGAAACACCATATATTTT.

This rearrangement joins TRBV18 to TRBJ1-4; D is ambiguous. V was pared by 1 base and J by 5 bases, with 11 bases between. Germline loops: CDR1 KGHSH, CDR2 LQKENI. The CDR3 is made up of 15 amino acids. The CDR3 sequence: CASSPLVGSNEKLFF. In DNA, the CDR3 is TGTGCCAGCTCACCACTGGTGGGATCAAATGAAAAACTGTTTTTT.

The chain couples TRBV5-5 to TRBJ2-3, with TRBD2 identical over 10 bases. This CDR3 is 15 amino acids long. V was pared by 0 bases and J by 3 bases, with 1 base of the junction left unmatched. Germline CDR1 reads SGHKS; CDR2 reads YYEKEE (reference sequence). The CDR3 DNA is TGTGCCAGCAGCTTGGAGGGACTAGCGACAGATACGCAGTATTTT. It yields the protein CASSLEGLATDTQYF.